This T cell receptor beta chain was identified in a study of long-term antiretroviral therapy in people with HIV. In the study overall: Sampling started about a decade before the 2015 immediate-ART recommendation. Findings and limits, study-wide: Unavailable data included ART adherence, viral resistance and therapy changes (switches in treatment).

Only United States sites treated participants with HIV. immunoSEQ v3.0 was run at survey level. Sequencing set out to capture roughly 40,000-50,000 T-cell genomes per sample. Repertoires were generated with immunoSEQ multiplex PCR, while TCRdb's copy carries only in-frame clones and drops some. The table has roughly 18,000 clones, 75% to 90% seen once. On this clone: Its target is unknown.

Germline loops: CDR1 SGHRS, CDR2 YFSETQ. With V trimmed by 2 bases and J by 6 bases, 2 bases remained unmatched. The CDR3 length is 12 residues. The V and J genes are TRBV5-1 and TRBJ2-7, with TRBD2 matching 7 bases. This sample comprised unsorted PBMCs, obtained 4.2 years after starting antiretroviral therapy. This TCR came from a man aged 50 to 59 with HIV. CDR3 protein: CASSLRGGEQYF. The CDR3 nucleotides read TGCGCCAGCAGCTTACGCGGGGGCGAGCAGTACTTC.